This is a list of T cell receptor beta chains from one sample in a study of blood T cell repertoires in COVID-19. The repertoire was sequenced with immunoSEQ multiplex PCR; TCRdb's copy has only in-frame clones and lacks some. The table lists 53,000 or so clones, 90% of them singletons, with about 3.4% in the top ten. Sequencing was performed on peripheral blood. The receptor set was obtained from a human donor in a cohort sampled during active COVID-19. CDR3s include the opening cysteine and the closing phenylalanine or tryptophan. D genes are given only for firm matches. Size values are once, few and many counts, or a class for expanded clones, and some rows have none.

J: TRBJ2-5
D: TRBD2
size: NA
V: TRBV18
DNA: TGTGCCAGCTCACCACCGGGGGGGAAGCGGGAGAAAGAGACCCAGTACTTC
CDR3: CASSPPGGKREKETQYF

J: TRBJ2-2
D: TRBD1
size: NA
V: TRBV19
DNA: TGTGCCAGTAGTATCCTTGCACAGGGGATCGGGGAGCTGTTTTTT
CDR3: CASSILAQGIGELFF

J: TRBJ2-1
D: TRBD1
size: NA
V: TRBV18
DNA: TGTGCCAGCTCACCGACAGGGTCTTACGATGAGCAGTTCTTC
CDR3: CASSPTGSYDEQFF

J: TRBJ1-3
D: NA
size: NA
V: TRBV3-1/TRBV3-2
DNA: TGTGCCACCAGGTTGGGAGTCGGAAACACCATATATTTT
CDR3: CATRLGVGNTIYF

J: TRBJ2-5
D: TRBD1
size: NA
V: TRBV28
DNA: TGTGCCAGCAGAAAAACCGGGACAGTGGACGAGACCCAGTACTTC
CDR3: CASRKTGTVDETQYF

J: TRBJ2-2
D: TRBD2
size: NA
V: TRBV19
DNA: TGTGCCAGTAAGGGAAAGACTAGCGATAAAACGAACACCGGGGAGCTGTTTTTT
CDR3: CASKGKTSDKTNTGELFF

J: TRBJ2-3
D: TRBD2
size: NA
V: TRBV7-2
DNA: TGTGCCAGCAGCCCCCTTTGGGCGGGGGCAGATACGCAGTATTTT
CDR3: CASSPLWAGADTQYF

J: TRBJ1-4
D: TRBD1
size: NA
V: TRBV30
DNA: TGTGCCTGGGGAATCGGGACAGATTATGAAAAACTGTTTTTT
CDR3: CAWGIGTDYEKLFF

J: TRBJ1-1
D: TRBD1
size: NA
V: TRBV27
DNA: TGTGCCAGCAGGACAGGGGGGACTGAAGCTTTCTTT
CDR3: CASRTGGTEAFF

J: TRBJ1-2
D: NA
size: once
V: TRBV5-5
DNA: TGTGCCAGCAGCTTGGCCTCGGCGGGGTATGGCTACACCTTC
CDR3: CASSLASAGYGYTF

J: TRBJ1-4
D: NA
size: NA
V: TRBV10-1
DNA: TGCGCCAGCAGAGACTACAGGGTATACAATGAAAAACTGTTTTTT
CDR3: CASRDYRVYNEKLFF

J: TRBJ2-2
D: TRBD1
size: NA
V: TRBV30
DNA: TGTGCCTGGAAACCCCGAGGGGACAGGGAGGGGGAGCTGTTTTTT
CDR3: CAWKPRGDREGELFF

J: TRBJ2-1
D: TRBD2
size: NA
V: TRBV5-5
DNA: TGTGCCAGCAGTTTCAGTAGCGGGAACAATGAGCAGTTCTTC
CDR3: CASSFSSGNNEQFF

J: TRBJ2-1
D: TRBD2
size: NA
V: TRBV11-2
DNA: TGTGCCAGCAGCTTAGGCGGGAGGGCCTACAATGAGCAGTTCTTC
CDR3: CASSLGGRAYNEQFF

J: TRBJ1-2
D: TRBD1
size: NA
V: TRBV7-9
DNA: TGTGCCAGCAGCACGGGACAGAACTATGGCTACACCTTC
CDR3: CASSTGQNYGYTF

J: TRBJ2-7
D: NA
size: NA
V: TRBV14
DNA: TGTGCCAGCAGCCACCAGAAAGGGTCGGCGGGTGACTTCTACGAGCAGTACTTC
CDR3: CASSHQKGSAGDFYEQYF

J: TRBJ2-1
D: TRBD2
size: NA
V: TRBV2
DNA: TGTGCCAGCAGCCTAGCGGGAGGTTACAATGAGCAGTTCTTC
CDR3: CASSLAGGYNEQFF

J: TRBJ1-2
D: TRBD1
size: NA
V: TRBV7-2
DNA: TGTGCCAGCAGCACTCGGACAGGGCCGTCTCTGGGCTACACCTTC
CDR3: CASSTRTGPSLGYTF

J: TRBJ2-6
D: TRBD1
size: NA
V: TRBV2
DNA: TGTGCCAGCACGGGGACAGGGGTATCTGGGGCCAACGTCCTGACTTTC
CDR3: CASTGTGVSGANVLTF

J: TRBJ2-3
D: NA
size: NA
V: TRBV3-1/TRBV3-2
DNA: TGTGCCAGCAGCACCCCCCGGGGTGTCCGCCTACCAGATACGCAGTATTTT
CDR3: CASSTPRGVRLPDTQYF

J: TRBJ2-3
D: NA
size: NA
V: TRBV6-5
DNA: TGTGCCTCAAAGGTGGGGCCCCCCACAGATACGCAGTATTTT
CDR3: CASKVGPPTDTQYF

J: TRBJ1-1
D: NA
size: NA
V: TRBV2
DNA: TGTGCCAGCAACCCGACAAGGAACACTGAAGCTTTCTTT
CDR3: CASNPTRNTEAFF

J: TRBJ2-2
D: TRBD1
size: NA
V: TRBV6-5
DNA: TGTGCCAGCAGTACAGGGGCGGGGGAGCTGTTTTTT
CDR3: CASSTGAGELFF

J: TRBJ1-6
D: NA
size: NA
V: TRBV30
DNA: TGTGCCTGGAGGTTCGCAGGACCCCTCCACTTT
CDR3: CAWRFAGPLHF

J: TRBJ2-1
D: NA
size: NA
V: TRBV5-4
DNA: TGTGCCAGCAGCTCAGACTGGAGCTCCTACAATGAGCAGTTCTTC
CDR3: CASSSDWSSYNEQFF

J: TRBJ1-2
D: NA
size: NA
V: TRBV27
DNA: TGTGCCAGCAGTTTCGGGGTTGACTATGGCTACACCTTC
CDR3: CASSFGVDYGYTF

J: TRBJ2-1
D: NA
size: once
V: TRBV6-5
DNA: TGTGCCAGCAACAAACGGGAGGGGGCAAATGAGCAGTTCTTC
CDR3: CASNKREGANEQFF

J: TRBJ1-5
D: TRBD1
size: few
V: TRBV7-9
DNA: TGTGCCAGCAGCTTAAAGGTAGTCAGGACAGGGAGGATTGAGCCCCAGCATTTT
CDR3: CASSLKVVRTGRIEPQHF

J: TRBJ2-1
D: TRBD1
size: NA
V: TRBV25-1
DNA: TGTGCCAGCAGCCCCCCCGGGACAGGGAATCGCAATGAGCAGTTCTTC
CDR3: CASSPPGTGNRNEQFF